This T cell receptor (beta chain) originates from a study of blood T cell repertoires in COVID-19. Study-level information: Both acute and convalescent COVID-19 samples were obtained from the United States, Italy and Spain. T cells, B-cell-depleted T cells, or PBMCs supplied cDNA or gDNA.

The germline V gene encodes CDR1 MNHEY and CDR2 SMNVEV (reference sequence). This CDR3 spans 14 amino acids. Losses at the gene ends were 2 bases for V and 5 bases for J; bases not matched to a gene: 1. As handled by the study authors: Amplification of reference gene primers was used by the study to estimate nucleated cell counts. The protocol was immunoSEQ multiplex PCR, while the TCRdb copy is restricted to in-frame clones and leaves out a portion. The D gene and trimming were derived from the DNA, and the V and J assignments and clone size from that table. This table has roughly 100,000 clones, around 86% appearing once.

The sequence derives from a man aged 50-60 years with active or convalescent COVID-19. This chain joins TRBV27 and TRBJ2-2; 8 bases align to TRBD2. Input material: peripheral blood. CDR3 bases: TGTGCCAGCAGTTTACCGGGAGGGACCGGGGAGCTGTTTTTT. Translation: CASSLPGGTGELFF.